The entry below gives a single T cell receptor beta chain sequence along with its context. What antigen it recognizes has not been identified. Base-call qualities are not available, and no considerably larger clone is one nucleotide away. Per the germline V gene, LGHNA is the CDR1 and YSLEER is the CDR2. V was cut back by 0 bases and J by 0 bases, leaving a gap of 9 bases between them. The CDR3 contains 15 residues, cysteine and phenylalanine counted. Only the CDR3 portion is preserved as DNA: 45 bases, with reading frame beginning at the first base. This record comes from a study of CD8+ T cells in alopecia areata (dated by TCRdb to between 2017 and 2018). Some background on the complete study: Treated patients were enrolled in an open-label pilot trial of oral tofacitinib, 5 to 10 mg twice daily, for moderate-to-severe alopecia areata. Patients stayed on tofacitinib for 6 to 18 months and then had 6 months of follow-up off drug so that delayed response and recurrence could be assessed. In treated patients, disease severity was measured using the SALT score, which gives the percentage of scalp surface area affected. To study T cell clonal expansion in alopecia areata, the researchers applied high-throughput TCRbeta sequencing to both the C3H/HeJ mouse model and human patients. On the human side, TCRbeta sequencing was run on scalp tissue and on sorted CD4+ and CD8+ peripheral blood T cells from healthy controls and from alopecia areata patients with either patchy or totalis/universalis disease. Biopsies were taken from tofacitinib-treated patients at baseline and at 4 and 24 weeks of treatment, and a later scalp biopsy was taken in several of the tofacitinib-treated patients. Scalp clonality was compared among normal scalp (n=4), patchy alopecia areata scalp (n=8), and alopecia totalis/universalis scalp (n=8). RNA was extracted with the PAXgene miRNA kit for fixed scalp, the miRNeasy kit for PBMCs, and the RNeasy kit for mouse skin. TCRbeta CDR3 regions were amplified by immunoSEQ multiplex PCR using 35 Vbeta forward and 13 Jbeta reverse primers.

The library was made by the immunoSEQ multiplex PCR assay. RNA was extracted from all samples and reverse transcribed into cDNA as template for TCR sequencing. SuperScript III was used to make first-strand cDNA, primed with a 2:1 mix of oligo-dT and random hexamers. Amplification bias was assessed with a synthetic immune receptor repertoire, and residual bias was removed computationally. In the paper's pipeline: Raw reads were preprocessed to remove errors, and CDR3 was defined according to IMGT conventions as the region from the conserved cysteine to phenylalanine. Clonality was calculated as 1 minus Shannon entropy normalized by log2 of the number of productive unique TCRs. Whether scalp clones were CD4 or CD8 was inferred by matching scalp TCRbeta sequences against CD4 and CD8 repertoires sorted from blood. Entries here come from immuneACCESS through TCRdb and include only in-frame sequences with V and J called. Some clones fail to appear in such tables; in the studies checked, an unresolved V gene covers under half of the shortfall, and the cause of the remainder is unknown. The V and J calls and clone size are taken from that table; D and trimming were inferred from the DNA. This sample gives over 150,000 clones in total; about 55% of them show up just once. The top ten clonotypes cover 10% to 13% of the sample.

Sample time point, as interpreted from the label and publication: 24 weeks on oral tofacitinib. The sample's treatment or condition label, in plain terms: oral pan-JAK inhibitor, 5-10 mg twice daily. From alopecia areata patients, peripheral blood was collected along with lesional scalp punch biopsies. After PBMCs were isolated by density centrifugation and stained for CD3, CD4 and CD8, a FACSAria was used to sort CD4+ and CD8+ T cells. Results the study describes overall, beyond this receptor: Many expanded lesional clones persisted in scalp and blood during tofacitinib treatment, which may partly explain relapse after stopping treatment. Shared TCR sequences between patients were less evident than in mice, which may be partly attributable to HLA diversity in the patient population. The treated cohort was small, with a single nonresponder, so links between baseline CD8+ expansion and response need larger studies. Scalp clonality and the number of expanded CD8+ clones among the top 100 scalp clones were significantly decreased by tofacitinib. Resident alphabeta T cells in normal human skin are also sequenced, complicating scalp TCR repertoire analysis, unlike mouse skin dominated by gammadelta T cells. Lesional scalp, especially in alopecia totalis/universalis, showed higher clonality and more expanded CD8+ clones than normal scalp, suggesting antigenic drive.

The clonotype comes from a human donor with alopecia areata. Rearrangement joined TRBV4-3 to TRBJ2-7; no D segment can be confidently identified. The source material was CD8+ T cells sorted from blood, sampled at week 24, from a patient treated with tofacitinib. The nucleotide sequence is given as TGCGCCAGCAGCCAAGATGTGGGGTCCTCCTACGAGCAGTACTTC. Translated, it reads CASSQDVGSSYEQYF.